This section outlines one TCR beta chain sequence together with its context. This clone has just one count. The antigen it recognizes is unknown. One base away there is no much larger clone; base qualities are not given. TCRbeta CDR3 regions were amplified from genomic DNA using the immunoSEQ Assay, a bias-controlled multiplex PCR. For the original study's pipeline: The number of nucleated cells in each sample was estimated from the amplification of reference gene primers within the assay. Sequence reads were collapsed and filtered to measure the absolute abundance of every unique TCRbeta CDR3 rearrangement. For each sample, productive Simpson clonality was calculated by taking the square root of Simpson's diversity index across productive rearrangements. The source is immuneACCESS, and TCRdb retained only in-frame sequences with V and J called. Part of the clones is not carried over; for the studies checked, unresolved V genes explain less than half of this, and the remainder is unexplained. That table furnishes V, J and clone size, whereas the DNA furnished D and trimming. Recorded for this sample are about 100,000 clones; 80% to 90% of them occurred a single time. In total, the top ten clones hold roughly 4.7% of the sample.

This sample is part of a study of blood T cell repertoires in COVID-19 (dated by TCRdb to the early 2020s). Context from the whole study: Samples from collaborators originated in the United States, Italy and Spain and spanned both the acute and convalescent phases of COVID-19. HLA class I and class II types, where available, came from metadata supplied by the sample provider rather than from assay-based typing. Nearly every sample came with metadata listing a de-identified subject ID, COVID-19 status, age in years and sex. Samples were obtained from the ongoing ImmuneRACE study (first 160 participants) and from 1,000 to 1,500 subjects provided by 6 global collaborators. Subjects who had been exposed to COVID-19, were actively infected with it, or had recovered from it provided the deeply sampled blood TCRbeta repertoires that made up the dataset. A freely available public database, intended as a resource for researchers studying the immune response to SARS-CoV-2, is where the repertoires were released. The prospective study material was composed of cDNA or gDNA derived from T cells, B-cell-depleted T cells, or PBMCs.

What the authors observed across the whole study: The quantity of clinical and demographic metadata differed by source and by participant and was supplied without curation.

Each collaborating institution followed its own protocols to collect whole blood in K2EDTA tubes. Collaborator samples were shipped for TCRbeta analysis as frozen whole blood, isolated PBMCs, or DNA extracted from either sample type. For CDR1 and CDR2, the germline V gene (reference sequence) lists GTSNPN and SVGIG. V is shortened by 3 bases, J by 6 bases, and the region joining them spans 15 bases. The cysteine opens and the phenylalanine closes a CDR3 of 13 amino acids. Only the CDR3 DNA stays, 39 bases, in frame from base 1. This receptor was obtained from a human donor in a cohort sampled during active COVID-19. The rearranged segments are TRBV30 and TRBJ2-7; possibly the D gene is TRBD2, per 6 matching bases. The sample was peripheral blood. The CDR3 reads as follows: CAWRDYGSSEQYF. The DNA reads TGTGCCTGGAGGGACTACGGGTCAAGCGAGCAGTACTTC. When the CDR3 is completed using the reference TRBV30 and TRBJ2-7 genes on either side, the full variable domain is SQTIHQWPATLVQPVGSPLSLECTVEGTSNPNLYWYRQAAGRGLQLLFYSVGIGQISSEVPQNLSASRPQDRQFILSSKKLLLSDSGFYLCAWRDYGSSEQYFGPGTRLTVT.